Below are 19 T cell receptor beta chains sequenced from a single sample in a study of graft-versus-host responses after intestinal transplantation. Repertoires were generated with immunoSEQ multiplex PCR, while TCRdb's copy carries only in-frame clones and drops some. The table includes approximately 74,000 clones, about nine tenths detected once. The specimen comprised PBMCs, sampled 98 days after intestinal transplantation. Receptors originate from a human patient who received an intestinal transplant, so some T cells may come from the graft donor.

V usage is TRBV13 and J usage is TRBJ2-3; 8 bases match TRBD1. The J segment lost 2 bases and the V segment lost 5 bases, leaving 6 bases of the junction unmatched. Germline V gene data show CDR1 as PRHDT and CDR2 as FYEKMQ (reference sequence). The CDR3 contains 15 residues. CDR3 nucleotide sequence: TGTGCCAGCAGCCCTCGACAGGGGCCCACAGATACGCAGTATTTT. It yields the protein CASSPRQGPTDTQYF.

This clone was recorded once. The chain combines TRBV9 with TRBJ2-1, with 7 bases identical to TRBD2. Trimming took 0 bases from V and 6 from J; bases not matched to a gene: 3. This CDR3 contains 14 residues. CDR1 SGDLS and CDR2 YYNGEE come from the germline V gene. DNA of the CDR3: TGTGCCAGCAGCGTAGAACCTAGCGGCAATGAGCAGTTCTTC. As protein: CASSVEPSGNEQFF.

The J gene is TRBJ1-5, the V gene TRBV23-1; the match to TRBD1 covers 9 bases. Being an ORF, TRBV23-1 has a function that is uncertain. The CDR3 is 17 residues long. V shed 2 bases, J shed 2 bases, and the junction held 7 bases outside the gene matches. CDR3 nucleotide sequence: TGCGCCAGCAGTCAACCGCACAGGGGGCAAGGCAATCAGCCCCAGCATTTT. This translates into CASSQPHRGQGNQPQHF.

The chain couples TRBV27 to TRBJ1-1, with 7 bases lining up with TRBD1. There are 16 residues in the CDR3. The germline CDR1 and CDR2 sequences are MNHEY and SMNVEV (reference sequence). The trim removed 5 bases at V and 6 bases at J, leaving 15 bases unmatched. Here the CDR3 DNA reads TGTGCCAGCAGTCGAAAGACGACAGGGAAGAGGGCTGAAGCTTTCTTT. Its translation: CASSRKTTGKRAEAFF.

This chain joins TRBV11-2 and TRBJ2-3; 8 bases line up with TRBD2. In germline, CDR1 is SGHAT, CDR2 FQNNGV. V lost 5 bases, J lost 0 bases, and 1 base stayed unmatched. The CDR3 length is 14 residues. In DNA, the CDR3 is TGTGCCAGCAGCACTAGCGGTAGCACAGATACGCAGTATTTT. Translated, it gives CASSTSGSTDTQYF.

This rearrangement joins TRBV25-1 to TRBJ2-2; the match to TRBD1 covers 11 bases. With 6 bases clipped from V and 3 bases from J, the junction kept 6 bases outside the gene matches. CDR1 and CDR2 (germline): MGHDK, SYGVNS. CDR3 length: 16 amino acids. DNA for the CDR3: TGTGCCAGCAGCCCGGACAGGGGGCGAGACACCGGGGAGCTGTTTTTT. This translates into CASSPDRGRDTGELFF.

In DNA form, the CDR3 reads TGCGCCAGCAGCCACGTAGGACCTTTGCCCCGTTATTTT. Its translation: CASSHVGPLPRYF. This chain connects TRBV4-1 to TRBJ2-3, with D unclear. Trimming took off 3 bases at V and 15 bases at J, with 19 bases between the two ends. Germline CDR1 MGHRA, CDR2 YSYEKL. This CDR3 is built from 13 residues.

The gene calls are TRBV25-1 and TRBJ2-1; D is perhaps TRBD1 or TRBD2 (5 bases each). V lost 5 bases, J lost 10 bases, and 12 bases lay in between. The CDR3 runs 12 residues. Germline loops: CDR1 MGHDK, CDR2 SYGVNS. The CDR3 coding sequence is TGTGCCAGCAGTCTCCCCGGGGCCGAGCAGTTCTTC. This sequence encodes CASSLPGAEQFF.

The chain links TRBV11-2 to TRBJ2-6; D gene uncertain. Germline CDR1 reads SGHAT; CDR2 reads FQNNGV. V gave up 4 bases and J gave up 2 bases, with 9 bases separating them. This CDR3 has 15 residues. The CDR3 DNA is TGTGCCAGCAGCTCCAGGTGGGCTGGGGCCAACGTCCTGACTTTC. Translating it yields CASSSRWAGANVLTF. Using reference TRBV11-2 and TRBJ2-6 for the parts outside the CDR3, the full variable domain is EAGVAQSPRYKIIEKRQSVAFWCNPISGHATLYWYQQILGQGPKLLIQFQNNGVVDDSQLPKDRFSAERLKGVDSTLKIQPAKLEDSAVYLCASSSRWAGANVLTFGAGSRLTVL.

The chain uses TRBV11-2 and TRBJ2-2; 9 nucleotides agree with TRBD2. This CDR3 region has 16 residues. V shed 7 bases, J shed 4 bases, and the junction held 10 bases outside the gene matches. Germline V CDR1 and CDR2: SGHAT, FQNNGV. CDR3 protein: CASKDWRGRGTGELFF. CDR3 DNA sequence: TGTGCCAGCAAGGATTGGCGCGGGAGGGGCACCGGGGAGCTGTTTTTT. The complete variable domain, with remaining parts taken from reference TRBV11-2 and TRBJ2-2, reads EAGVAQSPRYKIIEKRQSVAFWCNPISGHATLYWYQQILGQGPKLLIQFQNNGVVDDSQLPKDRFSAERLKGVDSTLKIQPAKLEDSAVYLCASKDWRGRGTGELFFGEGSRLTVL.

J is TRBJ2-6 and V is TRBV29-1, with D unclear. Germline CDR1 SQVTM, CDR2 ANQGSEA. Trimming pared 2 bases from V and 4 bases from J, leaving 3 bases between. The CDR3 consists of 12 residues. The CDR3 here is CSVEFGANVLTF. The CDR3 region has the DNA TGCAGCGTTGAATTCGGGGCCAACGTCCTGACTTTC.

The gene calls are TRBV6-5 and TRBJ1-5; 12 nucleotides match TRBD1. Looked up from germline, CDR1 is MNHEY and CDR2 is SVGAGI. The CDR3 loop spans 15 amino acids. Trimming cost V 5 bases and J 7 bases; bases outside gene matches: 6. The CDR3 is CASSPGQGAGQPQHF. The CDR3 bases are TGTGCCAGCAGTCCGGGACAGGGGGCTGGACAGCCCCAGCATTTT.

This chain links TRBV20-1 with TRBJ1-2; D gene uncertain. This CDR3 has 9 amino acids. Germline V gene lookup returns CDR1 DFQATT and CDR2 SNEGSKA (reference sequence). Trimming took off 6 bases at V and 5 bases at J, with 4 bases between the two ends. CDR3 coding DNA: TGCAGTGCGCCTTATGGCTACACCTTC. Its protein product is CSAPYGYTF.

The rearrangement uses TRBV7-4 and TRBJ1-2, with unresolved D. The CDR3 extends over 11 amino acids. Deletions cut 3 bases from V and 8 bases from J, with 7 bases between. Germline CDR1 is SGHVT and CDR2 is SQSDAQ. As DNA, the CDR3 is TGTGCCAGCAGCTTCGGGGAGGGCTACACCTTC. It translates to CASSFGEGYTF.

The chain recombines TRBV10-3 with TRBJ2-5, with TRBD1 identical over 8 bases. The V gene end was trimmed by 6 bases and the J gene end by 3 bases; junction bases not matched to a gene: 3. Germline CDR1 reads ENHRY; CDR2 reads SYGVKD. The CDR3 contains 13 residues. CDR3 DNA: TGTGCCATCAGCCTGGACAGGGAAGAGACCCAGTACTTC. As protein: CAISLDREETQYF.

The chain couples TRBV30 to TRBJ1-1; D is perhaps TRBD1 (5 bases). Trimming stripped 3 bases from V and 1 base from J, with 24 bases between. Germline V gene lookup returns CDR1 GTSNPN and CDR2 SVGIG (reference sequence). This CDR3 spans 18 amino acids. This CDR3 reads CAWSGAPWQGFGNTEAFF. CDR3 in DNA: TGTGCCTGGAGCGGAGCCCCGTGGCAGGGATTTGGGAACACTGAAGCTTTCTTT.

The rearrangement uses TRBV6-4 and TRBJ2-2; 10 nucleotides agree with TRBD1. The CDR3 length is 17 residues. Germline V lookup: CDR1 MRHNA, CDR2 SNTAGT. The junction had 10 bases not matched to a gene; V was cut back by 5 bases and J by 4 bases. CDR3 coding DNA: TGTGCCAGCAGTACACCGGGACAGGGGTTTATCACCGGGGAGCTGTTTTTT. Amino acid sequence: CASSTPGQGFITGELFF.

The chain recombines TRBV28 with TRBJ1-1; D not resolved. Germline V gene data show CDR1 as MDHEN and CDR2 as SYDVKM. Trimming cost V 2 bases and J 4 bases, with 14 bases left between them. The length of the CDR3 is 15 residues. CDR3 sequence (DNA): TGTGCCAGCAGTTTAGGGCCGGAATGGGTCACTGAAGCTTTCTTT. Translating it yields CASSLGPEWVTEAFF.

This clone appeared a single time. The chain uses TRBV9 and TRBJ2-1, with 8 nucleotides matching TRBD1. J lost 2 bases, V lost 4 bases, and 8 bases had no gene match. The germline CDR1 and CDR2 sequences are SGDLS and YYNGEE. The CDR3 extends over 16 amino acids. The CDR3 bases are TGTGCCAGCAGCCCTCAGGGGGCGAGCACCTACAATGAGCAGTTCTTC. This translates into CASSPQGASTYNEQFF.